What follows is one TCR beta chain and its context. This sample is part of a study of blood T cell repertoires in COVID-19. Here immunoSEQ multiplex PCR was the method, and the copy in TCRdb shows in-frame clones only, minus some. Of around 70,000 clones listed, 75% to 90% were seen once; the top ten hold roughly 9%. With 5 bases clipped from V and 2 bases from J, the junction kept 6 bases outside the gene matches. The CDR3 runs to 14 residues. CDR1 is LNHDA and CDR2 is SQIVND in the germline V gene (reference sequence). The sample consisted of peripheral blood. V usage is TRBV19 and J usage is TRBJ2-7, with 7 bases matching TRBD2. The source of this sequence is an elderly man with acute or convalescent COVID-19. The CDR3 protein is CASSSRGSPYEQYF. The CDR3 DNA reads TGTGCCAGTAGTTCGCGGGGGTCCCCCTACGAGCAGTACTTC.